This T cell receptor beta chain was identified in a study of PD-L1 blockade in urothelial cancer. Looking at the study overall: Median blood clonality was roughly 0.078, with around 77,000 unique TCRs.

This clone was detected only a few times. Assay: immunoSEQ multiplex PCR; the TCRdb copy retains only in-frame clones and omits some. Among 60,000 to 85,000 clones, roughly 90% were seen once, and the ten largest hold around 5.3%. The sequencing here drew on PBMCs, taken around atezolizumab (anti-PD-L1) treatment. This sequence was found in a woman in her 70s with urothelial cancer.

For the CDR3, the DNA is TGTGCCAGCAGTTTATCGTGGAGCGGGAGTTTCGGGGAGCTGTTTTTT. This sequence encodes CASSLSWSGSFGELFF. The chain recombines TRBV27 with TRBJ2-2; TRBD2 matches at 8 bases. Trimming at V came to 0 bases and at J to 7 bases, leaving 7 bases not matched to a gene. The CDR3 loop spans 16 amino acids. In germline, CDR1 is MNHEY, CDR2 SMNVEV (reference sequence).